This T cell receptor beta chain is drawn from a study of T cell clones after liver transplantation (dated by TCRdb to the late 2010s). A note on the overall study: Samples were obtained from ITN030ST, a randomized trial in which withdrawal of immunosuppression was attempted within 2 years of liver transplantation. Donor-reactive T cell clones were identified using TCRbeta sequencing after a pre-transplant mixed lymphocyte reaction and were then followed in post-transplant blood. To count as tolerant, a recipient had to stay completely off immunosuppression for at least one year without liver enzymes climbing beyond twice the upper limit of normal. As an antigen-independent comparator for donor-reactive sequences, third party-reactive TCRbeta sequences were also identified from pre-transplant MLRs. Subjects received no induction therapy and standard immunosuppression until randomization at 12-24 months post-transplant. Of the 8 liver transplant recipients making up the studied cohort, 3 were classified as tolerant and 5 as non-tolerant. Blood samples were collected pre-transplant, pre-randomization before withdrawal, and post-randomization after either complete withdrawal or failed withdrawal. Of the eight recipients, a few were HCV-positive, while the remaining recipients had been transplanted for non-autoimmune, non-viral indications.

V is shortened by 5 bases, J by 0 bases, and the region joining them spans 16 bases. For CDR1 and CDR2, the germline V gene (reference sequence) lists LNHDA and SQIVND. The CDR3, from cysteine to phenylalanine, totals 16 residues. This entry keeps only the CDR3 DNA: 48 bases, framed from base 1. The study at large found these results: Low numbers of available donor cells limited the measurable donor-reactive repertoire in a couple of subjects. Since no allograft tissue specimens were available, donor-reactive T cells may have migrated into the graft instead of being deleted. Conclusions were preliminary, limited by small, heterogeneous patient numbers and non-standardized post-transplant time points. A significant post-transplant decrease in circulating donor-reactive CD4 TCRbeta sequences was observed in most of the 8 subjects, irrespective of tolerance or HCV status. Donor-reactive sequences decreased more than third party-reactive sequences, which suggests partial antigen-specific deletion that was not related to withdrawal success. After accounting for repertoire turnover, donor-reactive detection was significantly reduced in 7 of 8 subjects for CD4 and 8 of 8 for CD8.

Using immunoSEQ, frozen genomic DNA was subjected to high-throughput TCRbeta CDR3 sequencing, a process that included PCR amplification, mapping, bias correction and internal controls. The source study handled its data this way. Productive rearrangements were retained, and unique TCRbeta sequences were defined by the CDR3 nucleotide sequence together with the V and J gene. For classification of a sequence as donor-reactive, at least 5-fold expansion in CFSE-low cells relative to unstimulated pre-transplant cells and a frequency of at least 0.01% were required. Minimum frequency thresholds were set for each subject based on the unstimulated sample with the lowest template count, ensuring at least 90% detection power. Jensen-Shannon divergence between the top 1000 TCRbeta sequences after and before transplant was used to measure repertoire turnover. Changes in detection of donor-reactive sequences were assessed with two-sided Fisher's exact tests. Sourced from immuneACCESS, this table was stored by TCRdb with only in-frame sequences that have V and J called. A share of the clones is absent; for the studies checked, an unresolved V gene accounts for under half, and the remainder has no known explanation. The V and J calls and clone size are taken from that table; D and trimming were inferred from the DNA. The sample yields approximately 10,000 clones; approximately 74% were counted once. 24% of the sample is in the top ten clones.

Thawed unstimulated PBMCs were stained for CD3, CD4 and CD8 and FACS-sorted into CD3+CD4+ and CD3+CD8+ populations. Randomization to immunosuppression withdrawal applied to every one of the 8 studied subjects. The Qiagen DNeasy Blood and Tissue Kit was used for isolation of genomic DNA. Concerning this clone itself: This receptor's antigen is unknown. Per-base quality was not reported, and no clone a single base away is much larger than it.

The rearranged segments are TRBV19 and TRBJ1-2; the D gene lacks a confident call. This specimen consisted of CD4+ T cells from blood, obtained 32 months after liver transplant. The source is a human patient who received a liver transplant. Some T cells may have been brought in with the graft after a transplant. The DNA is as follows: TGTGCCAGTAGTGCGCCACGATTCGATACTAACTATGGCTACACCTTC. Translation gives CASSAPRFDTNYGYTF.